This TCR beta chain was captured in a study of T-cell reconstitution after alpha-beta-depleted transplantation in children. The V and J ends lost 3 bases and 3 bases, in that order; junction bases with no gene match: 15. The V gene's germline CDR1 is LGHNA and CDR2 YSLEER. This CDR3 contains 19 residues. Details on this clonotype: Its antigen is unidentified.

A TCRbeta library incorporating unique molecular identifiers was prepared. MiXCR was run by TCRdb on the PCR reads, yielding one entry per CDR3 protein. Among approximately 1,000,000 distinct CDR3 sequences, about 29% were seen once, and the ten largest hold 28%. Study-wide results and limits: Among T cells one year after transplant, newly produced cells accounted for most counts and diversity.

This sequence originates from a boy younger than two who had a stem cell transplant for SCID, so the T cells may come from the graft donor. Sequenced here: PBMCs, mostly from graft donor cells, sampled 360 days after TCRalphabeta/CD19-depleted stem cell transplant. The V call is TRBV4-3, the J call TRBJ2-2, with 8 bases that match TRBD1. The CDR3, as DNA: TGCGCCAGCAGCCAGGTGGTCCCCTTGGACAGGGATCACACCGGGGAGCTGTTTTTT. Translated, it gives CASSQVVPLDRDHTGELFF.